This T cell receptor (beta chain) was sequenced for a study of T cells in Graves' hyperthyroidism and ophthalmopathy. Study conclusions and caveats: Ophthalmopathy was identified by the model a median approximately 6.4 months ahead of onset.

This clonotype was detected ten times or more. Its matching antigen is unknown. RNA transcripts served as the template for amplifying TCR beta CDR3 regions. TCR CDR3 underwent first-round RT-PCR with the HTBI primer set. TCRdb re-called the multiplex PCR reads with MiXCR, one entry per CDR3 protein. This table has about 640,000 distinct CDR3 sequences, around 21% appearing once. With V trimmed by 3 bases and J by 4 bases, 7 bases remained unmatched. The CDR3 is made up of 15 amino acids. Germline lookup yields CDR1 MNHNS and CDR2 SASEGT. This TCR came from a man between 25 and 39 years old with Graves' ophthalmopathy. Sample: blood. This chain connects TRBV6-1 to TRBJ2-7, with TRBD1 matching over 9 bases. The CDR3, as DNA: TGTGCCAGCAGTGAGACCGGGACAGGGATTTACGAGCAGTACTTC. Translated: CASSETGTGIYEQYF.